These 28 T cell receptor beta chains were sequenced from one sample in a study of control samples from healthy donors and cancer patients. Some clones are missing from TCRdb's copy, which holds only in-frame ones; the method was immunoSEQ multiplex PCR. Among around 170,000 clones listed, over 85% were seen once. Sequenced: blood. All receptors derive from a man aged 30 to 39 in good health.

The V and J genes are TRBV7-9 and TRBJ1-1; D is perhaps TRBD1 (5 bases). CDR1 SEHNR and CDR2 FQNEAQ come from the germline V gene (reference sequence). V was clipped by 2 bases and J by 3 bases, with 7 bases between them. CDR3 length equals 13 residues. The CDR3 bases are TGTGCCAGCAGCTTACAGGGCTACACTGAAGCTTTCTTT. This sequence encodes CASSLQGYTEAFF.

The J gene is TRBJ2-4, the V gene TRBV21-1; the D call in the table, TRBD1, was not verified against the DNA. TRBV21-1 is annotated as a pseudogene. This CDR3 is 16 amino acids long. Here the CDR3 DNA reads TGTGCCAGCAGCTTACGACAGGGGCCCAAAAAAAACATTCAGTACTTC. This sequence encodes CASSLRQGPKKNIQYF.

The chain recombines TRBV19 with TRBJ1-5; possibly TRBD1 for D (5 bases). This CDR3 has 16 amino acids. CDR1 and CDR2 (germline): LNHDA, SQIVND (reference sequence). Trimming took 4 bases from V and 3 from J, leaving 16 bases between them. The DNA of the CDR3 is TGTGCCAGTAGTAATTTACAGGTTTTTAACAATCAGCCCCAGCATTTT. Encoded protein: CASSNLQVFNNQPQHF. Combining the CDR3 with reference TRBV19 and TRBJ1-5 gives the whole variable domain DGGITQSPKYLFRKEGQNVTLSCEQNLNHDAMYWYRQDPGQGLRLIYYSQIVNDFQKGDIAEGYSVSREKKESFPLTVTSAQKNPTAFYLCASSNLQVFNNQPQHFGDGTRLSIL.

The gene calls are TRBV30 and TRBJ1-1; 7 bases map to TRBD1. The germline gives CDR1 GTSNPN, CDR2 SVGIG (reference sequence). The CDR3 has 14 amino acids. Trimming cost V 3 bases and J 4 bases; bases outside gene matches: 8. In DNA, the CDR3 is TGTGCCTGGAGGGTCGGACAGGTGTCCACTGAAGCTTTCTTT. Residues: CAWRVGQVSTEAFF.

This chain links TRBV11-2 with TRBJ2-1; 9 bases fit TRBD1. Germline V lookup: CDR1 SGHAT, CDR2 FQNNGV. The CDR3 consists of 19 residues. With 5 bases clipped from V and 0 bases from J, the junction kept 14 bases outside the gene matches. The CDR3 spells CASSPGTGFSLSSYNEQFF. Here the CDR3 DNA reads TGTGCCAGCAGCCCCGGGACAGGGTTTAGCCTGAGCTCCTACAATGAGCAGTTCTTC.

The chain employs TRBV7-6 and TRBJ1-5; D ambiguous. The germline CDR1 and CDR2 sequences are SGHVS and FNYEAQ. CDR3 size: 13 residues. Trimming removed 4 bases from V and 6 bases from J, with 10 bases in between. This chain's CDR3 is CASSSDMAQPQHF. In DNA form, the CDR3 reads TGTGCCAGCAGCTCAGACATGGCTCAGCCCCAGCATTTT.

The chain combines TRBV10-3 with TRBJ1-1; tentatively, D is TRBD1 (5 bases). The CDR3 extends over 13 amino acids. Trimming left V 6 bases short and J 1 base short, with 9 bases between. CDR1 ENHRY and CDR2 SYGVKD come from the germline V gene. The CDR3 nucleotides read TGTGCCATCAGGCGGACAACGAACACTGAAGCTTTCTTT. As protein: CAIRRTTNTEAFF.

The chain employs TRBV2 and TRBJ1-2; 7 bases agree with TRBD1. The CDR3 totals 13 residues. The germline gives CDR1 SNHLY, CDR2 FYNNEI. V lost 3 bases, J lost 8 bases, and 6 bases stayed unmatched. The CDR3 reads CASSDDRDEGYTF. CDR3 sequence (DNA): TGTGCCAGCAGTGACGACAGGGATGAAGGCTACACCTTC. Full variable domain (outside the CDR3, taken from reference TRBV2 and TRBJ1-2): EPEVTQTPSHQVTQMGQEVILRCVPISNHLYFYWYRQILGQKVEFLVSFYNNEISEKSEIFDDQFSVERPDGSNFTLKIRSTKLEDSAMYFCASSDDRDEGYTFGSGTRLTVV.

The genes are TRBV4-2 and TRBJ2-2; possibly TRBD2 for D (6 bases). Germline V gene data show CDR1 as LGHNA and CDR2 as YNFKEQ. Deletions cut 6 bases from V and 4 bases from J, with 12 bases between. CDR3 length: 14 residues. CDR3 bases: TGTGCCAGCAGGAAGGAGGGTGCCACCGGGGAGCTGTTTTTT. This sequence encodes CASRKEGATGELFF.

The chain joins TRBV29-1 to TRBJ1-2, with D uncertain. The V end lost 4 bases, the J end lost 6 bases, and 12 bases lay between the germline ends. Germline V lookup: CDR1 SQVTM, CDR2 ANQGSEA. This CDR3 contains 12 residues. The DNA for the CDR3 is TGCAGCGTTGGTCCGATGATTAATGGCTACACCTTC. It is translated as CSVGPMINGYTF.

The V and J genes are TRBV3-1 (or the pseudogene TRBV3-2) and TRBJ1-6; perhaps TRBD1 as D (6 bases). The CDR3 is 16 amino acids. V was pared by 0 bases and J by 5 bases, with 11 bases between. Germline lookup yields CDR1 LGHDT and CDR2 YNNKEL (reference sequence). CDR3 sequence (DNA): TGTGCCAGCAGCCAAGAGGGGACACTCAATAATTCACCCCTCCACTTT. It specifies CASSQEGTLNNSPLHF.

This chain uses TRBV6-6 with TRBJ1-1; D unresolved. The germline V and J ends were trimmed by 2 bases and 8 bases, with 9 bases remaining between them. There are 12 residues in the CDR3. Germline CDR1 is MNHNY and CDR2 is SVGAGI (reference sequence). The CDR3 DNA reads as TGTGCCAGCAGTTACGTGGAGACAGAAGCTTTCTTT. Residues: CASSYVETEAFF.

The gene calls are TRBV4-2 and TRBJ1-5, with unresolved D. The V and J ends lost 0 bases and 2 bases respectively, with 14 bases between them. The CDR3 totals 17 residues. Germline V gene lookup returns CDR1 LGHNA and CDR2 YNFKEQ. CDR3 nucleotide sequence: TGTGCCAGCAGCCAAGATGTTGGAGGGTTGGGCAATCAGCCCCAGCATTTT. Amino acid sequence: CASSQDVGGLGNQPQHF.

This clone came up once. The rearrangement joins TRBV6-6 to TRBJ1-5; 8 positions agree with TRBD1. The CDR3 spans 16 residues. In germline, CDR1 is MNHNY, CDR2 SVGAGI (reference sequence). V lost 6 bases, J lost 1 base, and 8 bases stayed unmatched. The CDR3 is CASRITGQGSNQPQHF. CDR3 nucleotide sequence: TGTGCCAGCAGGATAACCGGACAGGGCAGCAATCAGCCCCAGCATTTT.

This sequence joins TRBV4-2 and TRBJ2-2; tentatively, D is TRBD1 (5 bases). V lost 0 bases and J lost 4, with 9 bases in between. Germline V lookup: CDR1 LGHNA, CDR2 YNFKEQ. The CDR3 runs to 15 residues. CDR3 in DNA: TGTGCCAGCAGCCAAGACAGGGTGGGCACCGGGGAGCTGTTTTTT. It encodes CASSQDRVGTGELFF.

V usage is TRBV29-1 and J usage is TRBJ2-3; 11 bases match TRBD2. V was pared by 7 bases and J by 4 bases, with 4 bases of the junction left unmatched. The CDR3 loop spans 13 amino acids. Germline V gene lookup returns CDR1 SQVTM and CDR2 ANQGSEA. CDR3 coding DNA: TGCAGCGCCTGGACTAGCGGGTCAGATACGCAGTATTTT. Its protein is CSAWTSGSDTQYF.

The chain links TRBV24-1 to TRBJ2-1, with D maybe TRBD1 (6 bases). Germline CDR1 KGHDR, CDR2 SFDVKD. The CDR3 has 15 amino acids. The V end was cut by 1 base, the J end by 6 bases, with 12 bases between. DNA of the CDR3: TGTGCCACCAGTGATTTCGGGCAGGGGAGCAATGAGCAGTTCTTC. As protein: CATSDFGQGSNEQFF.

The V gene is TRBV5-4, the J gene TRBJ2-7; 9 bases align to TRBD1. Germline CDR1 reads SGHNT; CDR2 reads YYREEE (reference sequence). This CDR3 comprises 15 residues. J was trimmed by 3 bases and V by 3 bases; bases with no gene match: 7. The CDR3 here is CASSWEGQGDYEQYF. CDR3 bases: TGTGCCAGCAGCTGGGAGGGACAGGGAGACTACGAGCAGTACTTC. Based on the CDR3 plus reference TRBV5-4 and TRBJ2-7, the full variable domain is ETGVTQSPTHLIKTRGQQVTLRCSSQSGHNTVSWYQQALGQGPQFIFQYYREEENGRGNFPPRFSGLQFPNYSSELNVNALELDDSALYLCASSWEGQGDYEQYFGPGTRLTVT.

The chain joins TRBV7-9 to TRBJ2-5; TRBD1 agrees at 7 bases. The CDR3 covers 15 residues. Per the germline V gene, CDR1 is SEHNR and CDR2 is FQNEAQ (reference sequence). J lost 2 bases, V lost 1 base, and 4 bases had no gene match. CDR3 loop: CASSLDGDRQETQYF. For the CDR3, the DNA is TGTGCCAGCAGCTTAGACGGGGACAGACAAGAGACCCAGTACTTC.

The genes are TRBV5-1 and TRBJ2-5; D is perhaps TRBD1 or TRBD2 (5 bases each). The germline CDR1 and CDR2 sequences are SGHRS and YFSETQ. This CDR3 comprises 16 residues. The V end lost 4 bases, the J end lost 0 bases, and 16 bases lay between the germline ends. The CDR3 coding sequence is TGCGCCAGCAGCGTAACCGGGACCGCCTACCAAGAGACCCAGTACTTC. Amino acid sequence: CASSVTGTAYQETQYF.

At least ten counts were recorded for this clone. J is TRBJ2-6 and V is TRBV5-8; tentative D call: TRBD2 (5 bases). Germline V CDR1 and CDR2: SGHTS, YDEGEE. V lost 7 bases, J lost 4 bases, and 9 bases lay in between. The CDR3 totals 13 residues. CDR3 in amino acids: CASGRTGANVLTF. Written as DNA, the CDR3 is TGTGCCAGCGGGAGAACCGGGGCCAACGTCCTGACTTTC.

This chain joins TRBV25-1 and TRBJ2-3; D tentatively reads TRBD1 or TRBD2 (6 bases each). Germline CDR1 and CDR2: MGHDK and SYGVNS. This CDR3 spans 11 amino acids. Trimming removed 9 bases at V and 6 bases at J, with 10 bases between. The CDR3 sequence: CASKGGDTQYF. CDR3 coding DNA: TGTGCCAGTAAAGGGGGGGATACGCAGTATTTT.

This clone came up once. The chain carries TRBV15 and TRBJ1-6, with a weak D call TRBD1 (5 bases). Trimming left V 0 bases short and J 10 bases short, with 13 bases between. The germline V gene has CDR1 LNHNV and CDR2 YYDKDF (reference sequence). The CDR3 has 15 amino acids. CDR3 in amino acids: CATSRDRQGRSPLHF. The CDR3 coding sequence is TGTGCCACCAGCAGAGATAGGCAGGGACGATCACCCCTCCACTTT. The full variable domain, completed using reference TRBV15 and TRBJ1-6, is DAMVIQNPRYQVTQFGKPVTLSCSQTLNHNVMYWYQQKSSQAPKLLFHYYDKDFNNEADTPDNFQSRRPNTSFCFLDIRSPGLGDTAMYLCATSRDRQGRSPLHFGNGTRLTVT.

The chain recombines TRBV24-1 with TRBJ2-1; D remains unclear. The V end was cut by 3 bases, the J end by 5 bases, with 13 bases between. The CDR3 covers 15 residues. Germline CDR1 and CDR2: KGHDR and SFDVKD. The CDR3 is CATSDPSRLNNEQFF. The CDR3 DNA is TGTGCCACCAGTGATCCCTCACGTCTTAACAATGAGCAGTTCTTC.

The sample holds one count of this clone. The chain links TRBV5-4 to TRBJ1-2; unclear D gene. Trimming pared 0 bases from V and 0 bases from J, leaving 9 bases between. This CDR3 is built from 15 residues. Per germline, CDR1 SGHNT and CDR2 YYREEE (reference sequence). The CDR3 spells CASSLVDSTNYGYTF. Here the CDR3 DNA reads TGTGCCAGCAGCTTGGTAGACTCCACTAACTATGGCTACACCTTC. Supplemented by reference TRBV5-4 and TRBJ1-2, the full variable domain reads ETGVTQSPTHLIKTRGQQVTLRCSSQSGHNTVSWYQQALGQGPQFIFQYYREEENGRGNFPPRFSGLQFPNYSSELNVNALELDDSALYLCASSLVDSTNYGYTFGSGTRLTVV.

The rearrangement links TRBV7-8 to TRBJ1-5; D ambiguous. V was trimmed by 5 bases and J by 0 bases, leaving 17 bases between them. This CDR3 has 17 residues. Germline loops: CDR1 SGHVS, CDR2 FQNEAQ. CDR3 nucleotide sequence: TGTGCCAGCAGCCCGCGAATAGGGCCCTATAGCAATCAGCCCCAGCATTTT. Translating it yields CASSPRIGPYSNQPQHF.

The J gene is TRBJ2-7, the V gene TRBV7-2; 15 positions match TRBD2. The CDR3 loop spans 16 amino acids. V trimming: 4 bases; J trimming: 4 bases; junction bases outside the gene matches: 5. CDR1 and CDR2 (germline): SGHTA, FQGNSA. The CDR3 is CASSSEGTSGRYEQYF. The CDR3 nucleotides are TGTGCCAGCAGCTCGGAGGGGACTAGCGGGAGGTACGAGCAGTACTTC.

The chain uses TRBV6-5 and TRBJ1-1; D remains unclear. Trimming shortened V by 2 bases and J by 3 bases, and 13 bases separated the two germline ends. The CDR3 is made up of 15 amino acids. Germline CDR1 and CDR2: MNHEY and SVGAGI. Written as DNA, the CDR3 is TGTGCCAGCAGTTACAACGATAGACGGGACACTGAAGCTTTCTTT. Translation: CASSYNDRRDTEAFF.